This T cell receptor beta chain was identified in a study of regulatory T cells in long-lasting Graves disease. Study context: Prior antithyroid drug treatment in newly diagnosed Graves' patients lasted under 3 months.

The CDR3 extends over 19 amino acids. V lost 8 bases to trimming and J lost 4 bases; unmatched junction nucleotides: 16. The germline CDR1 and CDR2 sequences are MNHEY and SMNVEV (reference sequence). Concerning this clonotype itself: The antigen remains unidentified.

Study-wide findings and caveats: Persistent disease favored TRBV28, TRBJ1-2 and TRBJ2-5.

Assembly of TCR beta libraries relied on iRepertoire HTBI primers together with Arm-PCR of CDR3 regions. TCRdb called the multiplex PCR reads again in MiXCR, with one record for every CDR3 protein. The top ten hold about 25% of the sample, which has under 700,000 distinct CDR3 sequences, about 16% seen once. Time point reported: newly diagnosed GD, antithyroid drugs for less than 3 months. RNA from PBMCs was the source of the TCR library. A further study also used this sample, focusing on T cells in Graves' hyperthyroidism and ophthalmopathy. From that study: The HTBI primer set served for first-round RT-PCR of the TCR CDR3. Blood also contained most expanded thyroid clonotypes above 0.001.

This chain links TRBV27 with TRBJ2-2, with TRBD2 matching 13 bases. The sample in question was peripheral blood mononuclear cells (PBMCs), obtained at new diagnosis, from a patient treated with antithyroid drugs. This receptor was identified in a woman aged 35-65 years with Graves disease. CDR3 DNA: TGTGCCAGCTGCCTATCGCCCTCGGGACTAGCGGGGAGCACCGGGGAGCTGTTTTTT. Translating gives CASCLSPSGLAGSTGELFF.